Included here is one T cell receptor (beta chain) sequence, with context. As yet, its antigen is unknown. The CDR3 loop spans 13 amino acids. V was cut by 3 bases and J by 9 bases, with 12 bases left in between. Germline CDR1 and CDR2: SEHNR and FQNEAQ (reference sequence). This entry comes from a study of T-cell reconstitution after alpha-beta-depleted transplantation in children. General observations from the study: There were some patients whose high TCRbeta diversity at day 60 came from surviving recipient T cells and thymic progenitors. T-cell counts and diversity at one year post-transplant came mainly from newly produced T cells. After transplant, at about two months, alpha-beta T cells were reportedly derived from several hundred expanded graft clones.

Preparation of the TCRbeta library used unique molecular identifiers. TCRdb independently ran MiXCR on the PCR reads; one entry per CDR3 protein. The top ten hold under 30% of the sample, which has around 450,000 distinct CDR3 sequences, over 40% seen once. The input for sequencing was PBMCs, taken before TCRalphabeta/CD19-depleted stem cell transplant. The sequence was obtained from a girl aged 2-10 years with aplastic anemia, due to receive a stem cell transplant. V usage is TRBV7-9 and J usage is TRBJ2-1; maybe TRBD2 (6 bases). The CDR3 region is CASSFQAGGEQFF. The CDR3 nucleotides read TGTGCCAGCAGCTTTCAGGCCGGGGGTGAGCAGTTCTTC.